Listed below are T cell receptor beta chains from one sample, sequenced in a study of blood T cell repertoires in COVID-19. Assay used: immunoSEQ multiplex PCR; TCRdb lists only in-frame clones, some missing. The sample shows more than 350,000 clones, over 75% of them seen only once. What was sequenced was PBMCs or T cells enriched from blood (not recorded which). These receptor sequences come from a woman aged 18-30 years who had been exposed to COVID-19. Each CDR3 is given with its conserved first and last residue. The D gene is left open where the match is weak. Where a row states a size, it is once, few, many or the class of an expanded clone; other rows omit it.

J,V,size,D,CDR3,DNA
TRBJ1-1,TRBV5-6,once,NA,CASSPGGWTEAFF,TGTGCCAGCAGCCCGGGGGGCTGGACTGAAGCTTTCTTT
TRBJ2-6,TRBV15,once,TRBD1,CATSRAGLGQGVSGANVLTF,TGTGCCACCAGCAGAGCCGGGTTGGGACAGGGGGTTTCTGGGGCCAACGTCCTGACTTTC
TRBJ1-4,TRBV5-4,NA,NA,CASSLGPRQSTDEKLFF,TGTGCCAGCAGCTTGGGGCCCCGACAGTCTACGGATGAAAAACTGTTTTTT
TRBJ2-7,TRBV9,many,TRBD2,CASNGGGSSYEQYF,TGTGCCAGCAATGGCGGGGGGAGCTCCTACGAGCAGTACTTC
TRBJ1-1,TRBV2,NA,NA,CASTVRSLNTEAFF,TGTGCCAGCACCGTACGGTCGCTGAACACTGAAGCTTTCTTT
TRBJ2-1,TRBV2,NA,NA,CASSEFGGGYNEQFF,TGTGCCAGCAGTGAGTTCGGTGGCGGCTACAATGAGCAGTTCTTC
TRBJ1-2,TRBV6-6,NA,NA,CASSYSNEGYTF,TGTGCCAGCAGTTACTCAAACGAGGGCTACACCTTC
TRBJ1-1,TRBV29-1,NA,TRBD1,CSGIRTGGEAFF,TGCAGCGGGATTAGGACAGGGGGTGAAGCTTTCTTT
TRBJ1-6,TRBV21-1,NA,NA,CASSTDVRSSPLHF,TGTGCCAGCAGCACTGACGTTAGGAGTTCACCCCTCCACTTT
TRBJ1-2,TRBV13,few,NA,CALIWGGMKNKDYGYTF,TGTGCTCTAATATGGGGAGGCATGAAGAATAAGGACTATGGCTACACCTTC
TRBJ2-7,TRBV11-3,NA,NA,CASSLRGGYEQYF,TGTGCCAGCAGCTTACGAGGCGGATACGAGCAGTACTTC
TRBJ1-2,TRBV28,NA,TRBD1,CASSRIDRGGYTF,TGTGCCAGCAGCCGAATTGACAGGGGCGGCTACACCTTC
TRBJ1-4,TRBV30,NA,NA,CAWRLPGGTPTF,TGTGCCTGGAGACTCCCGGGGGGGACACCCACTTTT
TRBJ1-2,TRBV18,NA,TRBD1,CASSPPGGMGQGADGYTF,TGTGCCAGCTCACCGCCCGGGGGCATGGGACAGGGGGCAGATGGCTACACCTTC
TRBJ2-3,TRBV21-1,NA,NA,CASSRGQGADTQYF,TGTGCCAGCAGCCGCGGACAGGGGGCAGATACGCAGTATTTT
TRBJ2-3,TRBV12-3/TRBV12-4,NA,NA,CASRPPATDTQYF,TGTGCCAGCAGACCCCCCGCGACAGATACGCAGTATTTT
TRBJ1-2,TRBV6-2/TRBV6-3,NA,TRBD1,CASSRTTGVGYTF,TGTGCCAGCAGCCGAACAACAGGGGTTGGCTACACCTTC
TRBJ1-1,TRBV5-6,NA,NA,CATLRRGPNTEAFF,TGTGCCACCCTCCGGCGGGGACCGAACACTGAAGCTTTCTTT
TRBJ2-7,TRBV6-5,NA,TRBD1,CASEGTGSDEQYF,TGTGCCAGCGAAGGGACAGGGTCCGACGAGCAGTACTTC
TRBJ1-4,TRBV4-3,NA,TRBD1,CASSPGTGSEKLFF,TGCGCCAGCAGCCCCGGGACAGGGAGTGAAAAACTGTTTTTT
TRBJ1-6,TRBV9,NA,NA,CASSVATNSPLHF,TGTGCCAGCAGCGTAGCGACAAATTCACCCCTCCACTTT
TRBJ2-1,TRBV7-9,NA,NA,CASSSAGASSYNEQFF,TGTGCCAGCAGCTCTGCGGGGGCCAGCTCCTACAATGAGCAGTTCTTC
TRBJ1-6,TRBV11-3,few,TRBD1,CASSSYLGGTGNSPLHF,TGTGCCAGCAGCTCATATCTCGGGGGGACAGGGAATTCACCCCTCCACTTT
TRBJ2-7,TRBV14,NA,TRBD1,CASSQWTGKGYEQYF,TGTGCCAGCAGCCAATGGACAGGAAAGGGCTACGAGCAGTACTTC
TRBJ2-1,TRBV7-5,NA,NA,CAAFQTRQVQFF,TGTGCCGCATTTCAAACCAGACAGGTTCAGTTCTTC
TRBJ2-1,TRBV5-6,NA,TRBD1,CASSEWTGSKFF,TGTGCCAGCAGCGAATGGACAGGGTCGAAGTTCTTC
TRBJ2-1,TRBV6-5,NA,NA,CASSYNLAAYNEQFF,TGTGCCAGCAGTTATAATTTGGCGGCCTACAATGAGCAGTTCTTC
TRBJ2-3,TRBV5-1,NA,NA,CASSETTTDTQYF,TGCGCCAGCAGCGAGACTACTACAGATACGCAGTATTTT
TRBJ2-7,TRBV27,once,NA,CASSFSAPPTRVKTYEQYF,TGTGCCAGCAGTTTTTCCGCCCCTCCCACCAGGGTAAAAACCTACGAGCAGTACTTC
TRBJ2-4,TRBV2,NA,NA,CASSDNQGKFGGNIQYF,TGTGCCAGCAGTGATAACCAGGGGAAATTTGGTGGAAACATTCAGTACTTC
TRBJ1-2,TRBV4-3,once,TRBD1,CASSLPGTATGYTF,TGCGCCAGCAGCCTCCCAGGGACAGCAACGGGCTACACCTTC
TRBJ2-1,TRBV6-5,once,TRBD1,CASSKTGYLDEQFF,TGTGCCAGCAGTAAGACAGGGTACCTCGATGAGCAGTTCTTC
TRBJ2-7,TRBV7-2,NA,TRBD2,CASSPTSGPYEQYF,TGTGCCAGCAGCCCCACTAGCGGCCCCTACGAGCAGTACTTC
TRBJ2-2,TRBV28,NA,TRBD2,CASSFDTSEAGELFF,TGTGCCAGCAGTTTTGACACTAGCGAGGCCGGGGAGCTGTTTTTT
TRBJ2-3,TRBV19,NA,NA,CASSTTGSSTDTQYF,TGTGCCAGTAGTACAACAGGATCCAGCACAGATACGCAGTATTTT
TRBJ1-1,TRBV29-1,NA,TRBD1,CSVGGGELNTEAFF,TGCAGCGTTGGAGGGGGCGAGCTGAACACTGAAGCTTTCTTT
TRBJ2-5,TRBV11-2,NA,TRBD2,CASSYGTSGFQETQYF,TGTGCCAGCAGCTATGGGACTAGCGGTTTCCAAGAGACCCAGTACTTC
TRBJ1-2,TRBV5-1,NA,NA,CASSLVGGRLNYGYTF,TGCGCCAGCAGCTTGGTCGGGGGACGCTTAAACTATGGCTACACCTTC
TRBJ1-6,TRBV2,once,NA,CASRGTGGESPLHF,TGTGCCAGCAGGGGGACGGGGGGGGAGTCACCCCTCCACTTT
TRBJ2-1,TRBV13,once,TRBD2,CASSLLAGGYNEQFF,TGTGCCAGCAGCTTACTAGCGGGGGGTTACAATGAGCAGTTCTTC
TRBJ2-7,TRBV3-1/TRBV3-2,NA,NA,CASGTWDFLGEQYF,TGTGCCAGCGGTACTTGGGACTTTCTAGGCGAGCAGTACTTC
TRBJ2-7,TRBV7-8,NA,TRBD1,CASSTRDRGTEQYF,TGTGCCAGCAGCACCCGGGACAGGGGGACCGAGCAGTACTTC
TRBJ2-3,TRBV7-3,NA,NA,CASSLYASVSTDTQYF,TGTGCCAGCAGCTTATACGCTAGCGTAAGCACAGATACGCAGTATTTT
TRBJ2-1,TRBV18,NA,TRBD1,CASSPGQGRNNEQFF,TGTGCCAGCTCACCGGGACAGGGGAGGAACAATGAGCAGTTCTTC
TRBJ1-3,TRBV6-5,NA,NA,CASSYSRAGNTIYF,TGTGCCAGCAGTTACTCCAGGGCTGGAAACACCATATATTTT
TRBJ1-5,TRBV6-1,NA,TRBD1,CASSEGDRGYQPQHF,TGTGCCAGCAGTGAAGGGGACAGGGGATATCAGCCCCAGCATTTT
TRBJ1-2,TRBV2,NA,NA,CASRDGYYGYTF,TGTGCCAGCAGAGACGGGTACTATGGCTACACCTTC
TRBJ1-4,TRBV7-2,NA,NA,CASSLVQGPGEKLFF,TGTGCCAGCAGCTTAGTACAGGGTCCGGGGGAAAAACTGTTTTTT
TRBJ2-1,TRBV18,NA,NA,CASVFPGGPPYNEQFF,TGTGCCAGTGTCTTCCCCGGGGGACCGCCCTACAATGAGCAGTTCTTC
TRBJ2-1,TRBV3-1/TRBV3-2,NA,TRBD2,CASELAGGEEQFF,TGTGCCAGCGAACTAGCGGGAGGGGAGGAGCAGTTCTTC
TRBJ1-1,TRBV10-3,NA,NA,CATQTGFMNTEAFF,TGTGCCACCCAAACAGGGTTCATGAACACTGAAGCTTTCTTT
TRBJ1-4,TRBV9,NA,TRBD1,CASSVTGYDGEKLFF,TGTGCCAGCAGCGTGACAGGGTATGACGGTGAAAAACTGTTTTTT
TRBJ2-2,TRBV5-1,NA,TRBD2,CASSLTSGYTGELFF,TGCGCCAGCAGCCTGACTAGCGGGTACACCGGGGAGCTGTTTTTT
TRBJ2-7,TRBV7-2,NA,TRBD2,CASSPTWASGSRNEQYF,TGTGCCAGCAGTCCCACCTGGGCTAGCGGGAGTCGGAACGAGCAGTACTTC
TRBJ1-3,TRBV6-5,NA,NA,CASSLRGGPGNTIYF,TGTGCCAGCAGTCTTCGCGGGGGGCCCGGAAACACCATATATTTT
TRBJ2-7,TRBV4-2,NA,TRBD2,CASSLPRTSGTYEQYF,TGTGCCAGCAGCCTCCCGCGGACTAGCGGCACCTACGAGCAGTACTTC
TRBJ2-4,TRBV2,NA,NA,CASSDRIVQKNIQYF,TGTGCCAGCAGTGATAGGATAGTACAGAAAAACATTCAGTACTTC
TRBJ2-4,TRBV19,few,NA,CASSIGWQGIAKNIQYF,TGTGCCAGTAGTATAGGGTGGCAGGGAATAGCCAAAAACATTCAGTACTTC
TRBJ2-5,TRBV24-1,NA,NA,CATASTGQETQYF,TGTGCCACCGCCTCCACGGGGCAAGAGACCCAGTACTTC